This T cell receptor (beta chain) was found in a study of radiation and T cells in renal cell carcinoma. Study-wide results and caveats: Pretreatment tumor biopsies were lacking, so baseline clonotypes are unknown.

Repertoires were generated with immunoSEQ multiplex PCR, while TCRdb's copy carries only in-frame clones and drops some. The sample has roughly 61,000 clones, 60% to 85% seen once; the top ten hold around 7%. Concerning this clone itself: Its antigen is unidentified.

Time point here: blood 4 weeks post-SBRT, at nephrectomy. Stated treatment: 15 Gy SBRT to primary tumor, nephrectomy 4 weeks later. This renal cell carcinoma was of the clear cell type. This CDR3 is 14 amino acids long. Germline V CDR1 and CDR2: SGHRS, YFSETQ. Trimming took off 4 bases at V and 1 base at J, with 11 bases between the two ends. The rearrangement links TRBV5-1 to TRBJ1-1; possibly TRBD1 for D (6 bases). The clonotype originates from a man aged 60 to 75 with renal cell carcinoma. Sequencing used blood, obtained from a patient whose treatment included radiotherapy and nephrectomy. In nucleotides, the CDR3 is TGCGCCAGCAGCCCACGGGGGCAGAACACTGAAGCTTTCTTT. Amino acid sequence: CASSPRGQNTEAFF. Variable domain in full (rest from reference TRBV5-1 and TRBJ1-1): KAGVTQTPRYLIKTRGQQVTLSCSPISGHRSVSWYQQTPGQGLQFLFEYFSETQRNKGNFPGRFSGRQFSNSRSEMNVSTLELGDSALYLCASSPRGQNTEAFFGQGTRLTVV.